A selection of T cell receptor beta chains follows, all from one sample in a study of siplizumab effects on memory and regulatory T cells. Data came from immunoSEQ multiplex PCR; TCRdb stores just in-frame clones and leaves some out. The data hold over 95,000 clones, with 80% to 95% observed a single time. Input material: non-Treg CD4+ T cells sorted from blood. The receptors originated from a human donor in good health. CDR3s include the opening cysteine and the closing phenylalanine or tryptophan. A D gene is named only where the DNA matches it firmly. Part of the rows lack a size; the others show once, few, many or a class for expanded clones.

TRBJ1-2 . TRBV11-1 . CASSLVGGPYGYTF TGTGCCAGCAGCTTAGTTGGGGGACCCTATGGCTACACCTTC
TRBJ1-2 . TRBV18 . CASAPRTDYGYTF TGTGCCAGCGCACCCCGGACGGACTATGGCTACACCTTC
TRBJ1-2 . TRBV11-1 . CASSEGYSSNYGYTF TGTGCCAGCAGCGAGGGGTACAGCTCTAACTATGGCTACACCTTC
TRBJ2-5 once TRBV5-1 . CASSLIVGQETQYF TGCGCCAGCAGCTTGATCGTGGGGCAAGAGACCCAGTACTTC
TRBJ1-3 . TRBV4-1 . CASSLKSNSVPGTSGNTIYF TGCGCCAGCAGCCTCAAAAGTAACAGCGTCCCTGGGACCTCTGGAAACACCATATATTTT
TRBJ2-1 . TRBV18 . CASSPPSGGHSYNEQFF TGTGCCAGCTCACCCCCATCTGGGGGGCACTCCTACAATGAGCAGTTCTTC
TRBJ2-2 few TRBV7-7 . CASSSVYTGELFF TGTGCCAGCAGTTCAGTCTACACCGGGGAGCTGTTTTTT
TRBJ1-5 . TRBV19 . CASSQRPGPGANQPQHF TGTGCCAGTAGCCAACGTCCGGGACCGGGTGCTAATCAGCCCCAGCATTTT
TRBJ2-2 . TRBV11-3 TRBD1 CASSSDRVNTGELFF TGTGCCAGCAGCTCCGACAGGGTGAACACCGGGGAGCTGTTTTTT
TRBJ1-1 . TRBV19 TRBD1 CASSHEMTGWDTEAFF TGTGCCAGTAGTCATGAGATGACAGGGTGGGACACTGAAGCTTTCTTT
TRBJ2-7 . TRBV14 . CASSQGGTLYYEQYF TGTGCCAGCAGCCAAGGGGGGACTCTCTACTACGAGCAGTACTTC
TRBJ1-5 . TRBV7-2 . CASSFRGNQPQHF TGTGCCAGCAGCTTTCGGGGGAATCAGCCCCAGCATTTT
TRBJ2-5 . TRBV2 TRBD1 CASSGQGGETQYF TGTGCCAGCAGTGGACAGGGCGGGGAGACCCAGTACTTC
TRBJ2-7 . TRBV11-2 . CASSLGVGSYEQYF TGTGCCAGCAGCTTAGGCGTGGGTTCGTACGAGCAGTACTTC
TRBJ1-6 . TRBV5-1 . CASSFYSAVSYNSPLHF TGCGCCAGCAGCTTTTACAGCGCGGTCTCCTATAATTCACCCCTCCACTTT
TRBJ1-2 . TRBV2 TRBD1 CASKGLRDRANYGYTF TGTGCCAGCAAGGGACTCCGGGACAGAGCTAACTATGGCTACACCTTC
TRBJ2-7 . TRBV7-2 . CASSSILGGSVEQYF TGTGCCAGCAGCTCTATACTAGGAGGGTCGGTCGAGCAGTACTTC
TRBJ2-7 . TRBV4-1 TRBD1 CASSHLKYGTVGEQYF TGCGCCAGCAGCCACTTAAAGTACGGGACAGTGGGGGAGCAGTACTTC
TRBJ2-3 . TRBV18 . CASSRTDTQYF TGTGCCAGCTCACGCACAGATACGCAGTATTTT